This T cell receptor (beta chain) was recovered during a study of cytomegalovirus exposure and HLA in healthy donors. Study observations and caveats: When the data were analyzed later, several of the most significant clusters appeared to be linked to common viral pathogens.

As to this clone: Its target is unknown.

The primer mix had 60 Vbeta and 13 Jbeta primers. The data were produced by immunoSEQ multiplex PCR, yet TCRdb's version contains in-frame clones alone and is incomplete. Here the sample spans roughly 180,000 clones, about four fifths being singletons. Germline V gives CDR1 SNHLY, CDR2 FYNNEI. This CDR3 is built from 18 residues. The trim removed 1 base at V and 0 bases at J, leaving 7 bases unmatched. The clonotype was recovered from a man younger than 30 in good health and CMV-seronegative. Input material: PBMCs. The chain uses TRBV2 and TRBJ2-3; TRBD2 agrees at 10 bases. The CDR3 protein is CASSEGTSGLSSTDTQYF. Here the CDR3 DNA reads TGTGCCAGCAGTGAAGGGACTAGCGGCCTCAGTAGCACAGATACGCAGTATTTT. Looking up the rest from reference TRBV2 and TRBJ2-3 gives the full variable domain: EPEVTQTPSHQVTQMGQEVILRCVPISNHLYFYWYRQILGQKVEFLVSFYNNEISEKSEIFDDQFSVERPDGSNFTLKIRSTKLEDSAMYFCASSEGTSGLSSTDTQYFGPGTRLTVL.